The table lists the clone carrying this T cell receptor beta chain with many counts. The data derive from a study of low-dose radiotherapy and immunotherapy resistance in tumors. Study summary: Cohort 1 was given 0.5 Gy fractions every 2 weeks, 6.5 Gy in total. Aspirin was taken orally by patients at 300 mg daily for four cycles from cycle 1 day 1. A total of 13 Gy over 26 weeks was given to Cohort 2 as 1 Gy per fraction every two weeks.

Regarding time point: after trial treatment. Treatment defined: LDRT plus nivolumab, ipilimumab, low-dose cyclophosphamide and aspirin (RACIN trial). Gene-specific TRAV and TRBV primers were used for first-strand cDNA, covering alpha and beta chains. A constant-region primer paired with the V-primer adapter amplified TCRs over roughly 18 PCR cycles. Each CDR3 protein is one row after TCRdb ran MiXCR on the reads. The sample records 95,000 to 100,000 distinct CDR3 sequences, around 20% being singletons. Trimming removed 3 bases from V and 4 bases from J, with 12 bases in between. The CDR3 length is 14 residues. The germline V gene has CDR1 KGHSH and CDR2 LQKENI.

Material: PBMCs, obtained after low-dose radiotherapy plus immunotherapy. The clonotype comes from a male donor with prostate cancer. The chain carries TRBV18 and TRBJ2-5; weak D call: TRBD2 (6 bases). The DNA for the CDR3 is TGTGCCAGCTCACCCCCGGCGGGGTTAGAGACCCAGTACTTC. Residues: CASSPPAGLETQYF.